The next 29 T cell receptor beta chains were all read from a single sample in a study of cytomegalovirus exposure and HLA in healthy donors. It was with 60 Vbeta and 13 Jbeta primers that the PCR ran. TCRdb keeps only in-frame clones here, not all; method: immunoSEQ multiplex PCR. Among 100,000 to 150,000 clones listed, 70% to 80% were seen once. Sequencing was carried out using PBMCs. The source of these receptors is a man aged 50 or older in good health and CMV-seropositive.

V gene TRBV6-5 combines with J gene TRBJ2-3, with a tentative D call TRBD1 (5 bases). The CDR3 runs 13 residues. With 6 bases removed from V and 6 bases from J, the gap between germline ends came to 13 bases. CDR1 and CDR2 from the germline V gene are MNHEY and SVGAGI. The DNA for the CDR3 is TGTGCCAGCAGGATAAGGACATGCGATACGCAGTATTTT. It translates to CASRIRTCDTQYF.

The CDR3 loop reads CASNRGGTEAFF. The CDR3 DNA reads TGTGCCAGCAACAGGGGGGGGACTGAAGCTTTCTTT. V usage is TRBV2 and J usage is TRBJ1-1, with 8 nucleotides matching TRBD1. The CDR3 contains 12 residues. V shed 7 bases, J shed 5 bases, and the junction held 3 bases outside the gene matches. The V gene's germline CDR1 is SNHLY and CDR2 FYNNEI.

This chain links TRBV7-2 with TRBJ2-5, with TRBD2 matching 7 bases. The CDR3 has 14 amino acids. Germline lookup yields CDR1 SGHTA and CDR2 FQGNSA. The V and J ends lost 4 bases and 1 base, in that order; junction bases with no gene match: 3. The CDR3 loop reads CASSWGGFQETQYF. The CDR3 DNA sequence: TGTGCCAGCAGCTGGGGGGGTTTCCAAGAGACCCAGTACTTC.

This chain uses TRBV7-9 with TRBJ2-7; D is uncertain. CDR1 and CDR2 from the germline V gene are SEHNR and FQNEAQ (reference sequence). There are 13 residues in the CDR3. V was cut by 5 bases and J by 2 bases, with 10 bases left in between. The CDR3 here is CASSPGGTYEQYF. In DNA, the CDR3 is TGTGCCAGCAGCCCTGGTGGCACCTACGAGCAGTACTTC.

This clone was found a few times. The chain joins TRBV2 to TRBJ2-7; D unclear. Germline V gene lookup returns CDR1 SNHLY and CDR2 FYNNEI. The V end lost 1 base, the J end lost 9 bases, and 7 bases lay between the germline ends. The CDR3 contains 11 residues. The CDR3 region is CASSEELGQYF. Here the CDR3 DNA reads TGTGCCAGCAGTGAAGAACTTGGGCAGTACTTC.

This sequence joins TRBV4-2 and TRBJ2-1, with D perhaps TRBD2 (5 bases). CDR1 and CDR2 (germline): LGHNA, YNFKEQ. V was cut by 1 base and J by 5 bases, with 15 bases left in between. The CDR3 runs to 16 residues. CDR3 amino acids: CASSQVSRDENNEQFF. The DNA for the CDR3 is TGTGCCAGCAGCCAAGTCAGCCGGGATGAGAACAATGAGCAGTTCTTC.

The chain is built from TRBV19 and TRBJ1-3; a weak D match, TRBD1 (6 bases). V was cut by 5 bases and J by 0 bases, with 11 bases left in between. Germline V lookup: CDR1 LNHDA, CDR2 SQIVND (reference sequence). The CDR3 covers 15 residues. The CDR3 sequence: CASSPDRTSGNTIYF. CDR3 bases: TGTGCCAGTAGTCCCGACAGGACCTCTGGAAACACCATATATTTT.

CDR3 nucleotides: TGTGCCAGCAGCCCGCGGGACAGACCTTTAATGGGCACTGAAGCTTTCTTT. This encodes CASSPRDRPLMGTEAFF. The rearrangement links TRBV7-2 to TRBJ1-1, with 7 bases fitting TRBD1. The CDR3 consists of 17 residues. The germline V gene has CDR1 SGHTA and CDR2 FQGNSA. With 5 bases clipped from V and 4 bases from J, the junction kept 16 bases outside the gene matches.

This chain links TRBV14 with TRBJ2-2; D perhaps matches TRBD1 (5 bases). CDR1 SGHDN and CDR2 FVKESK come from the germline V gene. The CDR3 contains 16 residues. V was clipped by 1 base and J by 4 bases, with 13 bases between them. The CDR3 bases are TGTGCCAGCAGCCAAGGCGTAGGGGTCCTCACCGGGGAGCTGTTTTTT. Its protein product is CASSQGVGVLTGELFF.

This clone was seen a handful of times. V gene TRBV7-2 combines with J gene TRBJ2-3; possibly TRBD2 for D (6 bases). Between the trimmed V and J ends, which lost 1 base and 6 bases, there was a span of 8 bases. Per germline, CDR1 SGHTA and CDR2 FQGNSA. The CDR3 is made up of 13 amino acids. The chain's CDR3 is CASSLGGEDTQYF. The CDR3, as DNA: TGTGCCAGCAGCTTAGGGGGGGAGGATACGCAGTATTTT.

The chain carries TRBV7-9 and TRBJ1-2, with D possibly TRBD1 on 6 matching bases. Between the trimmed V and J ends, which lost 1 base and 3 bases, there was a span of 15 bases. Germline CDR1 and CDR2: SEHNR and FQNEAQ (reference sequence). This CDR3 has 16 residues. CDR3 sequence: CASSLDTGRTDYGYTF. For the CDR3, the DNA is TGTGCCAGCAGCTTAGATACAGGGAGAACCGACTATGGCTACACCTTC. The full variable domain, its missing parts supplied by reference TRBV7-9 and TRBJ1-2, is DTGVSQNPRHKITKRGQNVTFRCDPISEHNRLYWYRQTLGQGPEFLTYFQNEAQLEKSRLLSDRFSAERPKGSFSTLEIQRTEQGDSAMYLCASSLDTGRTDYGYTFGSGTRLTVV.

CDR3 bases: TGCAGCGTTGAAGGGGCAGGGAATTGGAATGAGCAGTTCTTC. As protein: CSVEGAGNWNEQFF. The rearrangement links TRBV29-1 to TRBJ2-1, with D possibly TRBD1 on 5 matching bases. V lost 1 base and J lost 7, with 14 bases in between. Per germline, CDR1 SQVTM and CDR2 ANQGSEA. The CDR3 is 14 amino acids.

This chain uses TRBV7-9 with TRBJ2-7; 11 positions agree with TRBD2. Germline V CDR1 and CDR2: SEHNR, FQNEAQ (reference sequence). The V gene end was trimmed by 5 bases and the J gene end by 0 bases; junction bases not matched to a gene: 6. The CDR3 is made up of 16 amino acids. The CDR3 is CASSPWTSGFSYEQYF. The CDR3 nucleotides are TGTGCCAGCAGCCCCTGGACTAGCGGGTTCTCCTACGAGCAGTACTTC.

In DNA form, the CDR3 reads TGCGCCAGCAGCCCCAATAGGCCCCTCGGCAGGGCCGACAGGGCTGCTTTTGGCTACACCTTC. Translating gives CASSPNRPLGRADRAAFGYTF. The chain is built from TRBV5-1 and TRBJ1-2; 7 bases match TRBD1. In germline, CDR1 is SGHRS, CDR2 YFSETQ. This CDR3 region has 21 residues. V shed 4 bases and J 7 bases; nucleotides not matched to a gene: 31.

V gene TRBV5-1 combines with J gene TRBJ2-1; the match to TRBD2 covers 13 bases. The V gene end was trimmed by 4 bases and the J gene end by 3 bases; junction bases not matched to a gene: 4. The CDR3 covers 16 residues. Looked up from germline, CDR1 is SGHRS and CDR2 is YFSETQ. The CDR3 loop is CASSLRTSGGYNEQFF. As DNA, the CDR3 is TGCGCCAGCAGCCTCCGGACTAGCGGGGGCTACAATGAGCAGTTCTTC. The full variable domain, with the rest looked up from reference TRBV5-1 and TRBJ2-1, is KAGVTQTPRYLIKTRGQQVTLSCSPISGHRSVSWYQQTPGQGLQFLFEYFSETQRNKGNFPGRFSGRQFSNSRSEMNVSTLELGDSALYLCASSLRTSGGYNEQFFGPGTRLTVL.

The genes are TRBV9 and TRBJ1-1; the D is unclear. The V gene's germline CDR1 is SGDLS and CDR2 YYNGEE. CDR3 length: 15 residues. Deletions cut 0 bases from V and 1 base from J, with 10 bases between. CDR3 sequence: CASSVGIASNTEAFF. CDR3 nucleotides: TGTGCCAGCAGCGTAGGAATAGCCTCGAACACTGAAGCTTTCTTT.

This chain uses TRBV28 with TRBJ2-6; D possibly corresponds to TRBD1 (5 bases). Trimming pared 5 bases from V and 1 base from J, leaving 9 bases between. The CDR3 length is 15 residues. Germline V CDR1 and CDR2: MDHEN, SYDVKM. CDR3 sequence (DNA): TGTGCCAGCAGTGGGGCGGATTCTGGGGCCAACGTCCTGACTTTC. It encodes CASSGADSGANVLTF.

V gene TRBV6-4 combines with J gene TRBJ2-3, with 8 bases lining up with TRBD2. CDR1 MRHNA and CDR2 SNTAGT come from the germline V gene. The CDR3 extends over 16 amino acids. V shed 4 bases and J 0 bases; nucleotides not matched to a gene: 6. CDR3: CASSALAGISTDTQYF. The CDR3 coding sequence is TGTGCCAGCAGTGCGTTAGCGGGGATCAGCACAGATACGCAGTATTTT.

This clone appeared once. The V call is TRBV6-6, the J call TRBJ2-5, with TRBD2 matching 7 bases. This CDR3 region has 14 residues. With 6 bases clipped from V and 4 bases from J, the junction kept 8 bases outside the gene matches. Germline values: CDR1 MNHNY, CDR2 SVGAGI (reference sequence). DNA of the CDR3: TGTGCCAGCAGAGGGGAGGGTTGGAGAGAGACCCAGTACTTC. This gives the protein CASRGEGWRETQYF.

This clone showed up just a few times. The chain is built from TRBV19 and TRBJ2-6; D unclear. Between the trimmed V and J ends, which lost 3 bases and 2 bases, there was a span of 5 bases. Germline V gives CDR1 LNHDA, CDR2 SQIVND (reference sequence). The CDR3 totals 14 residues. Here the CDR3 DNA reads TGTGCCAGTAGTATGAGTCCTGGGGCCAACGTCCTGACTTTC. This gives the protein CASSMSPGANVLTF. The entire variable domain, with the rest obtained from reference TRBV19 and TRBJ2-6, is as follows: DGGITQSPKYLFRKEGQNVTLSCEQNLNHDAMYWYRQDPGQGLRLIYYSQIVNDFQKGDIAEGYSVSREKKESFPLTVTSAQKNPTAFYLCASSMSPGANVLTFGAGSRLTVL.

The sample holds a few counts of this clone. The chain couples TRBV11-3 to TRBJ2-3; 9 positions agree with TRBD1. The CDR3 has 14 amino acids. With 6 bases clipped from V and 3 bases from J, the junction kept 4 bases outside the gene matches. The V gene's germline CDR1 is SGHNT and CDR2 YENEEA. The CDR3 is CASRPGQGTDTQYF. The CDR3 nucleotides are TGTGCCAGCAGGCCGGGACAGGGAACAGATACGCAGTATTTT.

This rearrangement joins TRBV6-6 to TRBJ2-2; a weak D match, TRBD2 (6 bases). The CDR3 extends over 14 amino acids. With 0 bases removed from V and 5 bases from J, the gap between germline ends came to 7 bases. From germline, CDR1 is MNHNY and CDR2 SVGAGI (reference sequence). The CDR3 region is CASSYSLATGELFF. CDR3 bases: TGTGCCAGCAGTTACTCACTAGCAACCGGGGAGCTGTTTTTT.

This chain joins TRBV11-3 and TRBJ1-6, with 11 bases that match TRBD1. The CDR3 is 17 amino acids. J was trimmed by 0 bases and V by 5 bases; bases with no gene match: 3. The germline V gene has CDR1 SGHNT and CDR2 YENEEA. CDR3 loop: CASSPGTGGSYNSPLHF. The CDR3 DNA follows: TGTGCCAGCAGCCCGGGGACAGGGGGCTCCTATAATTCACCCCTCCACTTT.

This chain joins TRBV11-2 and TRBJ2-1, with D unresolved. V lost 7 bases to trimming and J lost 8 bases, with 24 bases between them. CDR1 and CDR2 (germline): SGHAT, FQNNGV. This CDR3 has 16 amino acids. The CDR3 spells CASKPRPGLFPHEQFF. In DNA, the CDR3 is TGTGCCAGCAAACCTAGACCGGGTCTCTTCCCCCATGAGCAGTTCTTC. Variable domain in full (rest from reference TRBV11-2 and TRBJ2-1): EAGVAQSPRYKIIEKRQSVAFWCNPISGHATLYWYQQILGQGPKLLIQFQNNGVVDDSQLPKDRFSAERLKGVDSTLKIQPAKLEDSAVYLCASKPRPGLFPHEQFFGPGTRLTVL.

Concerning this clone itself: The junction and the germline gene differ at one end; a read error may be behind it. The genes are TRBV7-9 and TRBJ2-7; 8 positions match TRBD1. CDR1 and CDR2 (germline): SEHNR, FQNEAQ (reference sequence). The CDR3 has 16 residues. DNA for the CDR3: TGTTCCAGCAGCCCCCTAGGACAGGGTAACTCCTACGAGCAGTACTTC. Amino acids: CSSSPLGQGNSYEQYF. Combining the CDR3 with reference TRBV7-9 and TRBJ2-7 gives the whole variable domain DTGVSQNPRHKITKRGQNVTFRCDPISEHNRLYWYRQTLGQGPEFLTYFQNEAQLEKSRLLSDRFSAERPKGSFSTLEIQRTEQGDSAMYLCSSSPLGQGNSYEQYFGPGTRLTVT.

The J gene is TRBJ1-5, the V gene TRBV10-2; 7 nucleotides line up with TRBD1. J was trimmed by 4 bases and V by 6 bases; bases with no gene match: 3. CDR3 length equals 13 residues. Germline values: CDR1 WSHSY, CDR2 SAAADI. CDR3 in amino acids: CASRPGGNQPQHF. As DNA, the CDR3 is TGCGCCAGCAGGCCAGGGGGAAATCAGCCCCAGCATTTT.

A word on this clone: This may stem from a read error, because a much larger clone lies one nucleotide away. CDR3: CASSSGQNYGYTF. The CDR3 coding sequence is TGTGCCAGCAGCTCTGGACAGAACTATGGCTACACCTTC. This sequence joins TRBV7-2 and TRBJ1-2, with D maybe TRBD1 (6 bases). The V and J ends lost 4 bases and 2 bases respectively, with 8 bases between them. The CDR3 has 13 amino acids. CDR1 is SGHTA and CDR2 is FQGNSA in the germline V gene.

The chain carries TRBV5-1 and TRBJ2-7; D gene ambiguous. Trimming removed 5 bases at V and 6 bases at J, with 12 bases between. CDR1 and CDR2 from the germline V gene are SGHRS and YFSETQ. The CDR3 runs to 12 residues. The CDR3 reads CASSLSQREQYF. CDR3 nucleotides: TGCGCCAGCAGTCTGAGTCAGCGCGAGCAGTACTTC.

The chain couples TRBV18 to TRBJ2-7, with TRBD1 matching over 10 bases. Germline V lookup: CDR1 KGHSH, CDR2 LQKENI. This CDR3 spans 14 amino acids. V dropped 3 bases and J dropped 4; count of bases not matched to a gene: 3. CDR3 nucleotide sequence: TGTGCCAGCTCACCGGGACAGGGGCTTTACGAGCAGTACTTC. Residues: CASSPGQGLYEQYF.